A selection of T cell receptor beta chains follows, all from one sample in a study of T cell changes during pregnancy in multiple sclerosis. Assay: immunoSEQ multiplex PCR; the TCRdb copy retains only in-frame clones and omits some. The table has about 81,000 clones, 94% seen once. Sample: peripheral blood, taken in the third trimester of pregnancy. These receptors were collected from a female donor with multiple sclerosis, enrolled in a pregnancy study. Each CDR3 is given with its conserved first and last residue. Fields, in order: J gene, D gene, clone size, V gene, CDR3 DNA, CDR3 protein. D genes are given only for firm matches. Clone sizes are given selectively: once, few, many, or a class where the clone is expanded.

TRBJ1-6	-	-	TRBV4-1	TGCGCCAGCAGCCTACAGAGCTCCTATAATTCACCCCTCCACTTT	CASSLQSSYNSPLHF
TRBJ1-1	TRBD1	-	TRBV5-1	TGCGCCAGCAGCTTGGCAGACAGGGGGAGGGCTTTCTTT	CASSLADRGRAFF
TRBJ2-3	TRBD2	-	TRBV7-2	TGTGCCAGCAGCCTAAATCCCGGGACTAGCGAGACAGATACGCAGTATTTT	CASSLNPGTSETDTQYF
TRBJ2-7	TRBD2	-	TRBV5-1	TGCGCCAGCAGCACAGCTAGCGGGGGGGGCTACGAGCAGTACTTC	CASSTASGGGYEQYF
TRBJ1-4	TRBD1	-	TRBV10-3	TGTGCCATCAGTTCACAGGGGGCTAATGAAAAACTGTTTTTT	CAISSQGANEKLFF
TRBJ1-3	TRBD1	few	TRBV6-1	TGTGCCAGCAGTGCGGACAGGGGTAGGGGAAACACCATATATTTT	CASSADRGRGNTIYF
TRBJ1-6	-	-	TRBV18	TGTGCCAGCTCACGCCTGGACAGCTACTCCTATAATTCACCCCTCCACTTT	CASSRLDSYSYNSPLHF
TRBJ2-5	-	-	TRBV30	TGTGCCTGGAGTGTAAAAGGGGGAGTCGAGACCCAGTACTTC	CAWSVKGGVETQYF
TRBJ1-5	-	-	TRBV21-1	TGTGCCAGCAGCAAAGCGGGGAGGACCAACAATCAGCCCCAGCATTTT	CASSKAGRTNNQPQHF
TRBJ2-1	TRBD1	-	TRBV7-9	TGTGCCAGCAGCGTAGACAGGGCCGGGAATGAGCAGTTCTTC	CASSVDRAGNEQFF
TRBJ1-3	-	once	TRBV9	TGTGCCAGCAGCGTAGTTGGCCACTCTGGAAACACCATATATTTT	CASSVVGHSGNTIYF
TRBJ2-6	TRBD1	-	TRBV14	TGTGCCAGCAGCCAAGATTGGCAGGGGGAATTTGGGGCCAACGTCCTGACTTTC	CASSQDWQGEFGANVLTF
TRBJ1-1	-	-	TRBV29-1	TGCAGCGTTCAAAGGACAGTACTAAACACTGAAGCTTTCTTT	CSVQRTVLNTEAFF
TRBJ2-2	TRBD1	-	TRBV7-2	TGTGCCAGCAGTCGGGACAGGGTTCGCACCGGGGAGCTGTTTTTT	CASSRDRVRTGELFF
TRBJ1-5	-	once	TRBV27	TGTGCCAGCAGTTTAATCGGACCCCAGGGTCTTGATCAGCCCCAGCATTTT	CASSLIGPQGLDQPQHF
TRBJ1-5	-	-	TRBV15	TGTGCCACCAGCAGAGCTCCAGGTAGCAATCAGCCCCAGCATTTT	CATSRAPGSNQPQHF
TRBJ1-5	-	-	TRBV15	TGTGCCACCAGCAGAGGAGAGCGCAATCAGCCCCAGCATTTT	CATSRGERNQPQHF
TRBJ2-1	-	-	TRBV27	TGTGCCAGCATAAAGGGGCAGGGGCCCTACAATGAGCAGTTCTTC	CASIKGQGPYNEQFF
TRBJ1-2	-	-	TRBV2	TGTGCCAGCACCCGACTTGGAGGGGGGAGGGAATATGGCTACACCTTC	CASTRLGGGREYGYTF
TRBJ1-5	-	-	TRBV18	TGTGCCAGCTCACCAGCCCGGGTCAATCAGCCCCAGCATTTT	CASSPARVNQPQHF
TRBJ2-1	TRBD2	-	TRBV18	TGTGCCAGCTCACCACTGGCTAGCGGGGGATACAATGAGCAGTTCTTC	CASSPLASGGYNEQFF
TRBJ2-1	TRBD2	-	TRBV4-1	TGCGCCAGCAGTCCCCGACTAGCGGGGGGGATGTTCAATGAGCAGTTCTTC	CASSPRLAGGMFNEQFF
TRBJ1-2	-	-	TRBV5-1	TGCGCCAGCAGCTCCGGAGGAGATGGCTACACCTTC	CASSSGGDGYTF
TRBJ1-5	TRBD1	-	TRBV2	TGTGCCAGCAGTGGGACAGGGCTTAGCAATCAGCCCCAGCATTTT	CASSGTGLSNQPQHF
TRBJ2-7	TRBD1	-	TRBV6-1	TGTGCCAGCAGTGAGACGGGACAGGGGATCGAGCAGTACTTC	CASSETGQGIEQYF
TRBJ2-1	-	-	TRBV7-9	TGTGCCAGCAGCCGGGGCTACAATGAGCAGTTCTTC	CASSRGYNEQFF
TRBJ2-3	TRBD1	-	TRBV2	TGTGCCAGCAGCAGGGGGCAAGTAGATACGCAGTATTTT	CASSRGQVDTQYF
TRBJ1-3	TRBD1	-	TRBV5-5	TGTGCCAGCATTATCCAGGGGGCGAGAAACACCATATATTTT	CASIIQGARNTIYF
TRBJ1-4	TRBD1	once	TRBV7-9	TGTGCCAGCAGCCCGCGGGACAGCTATAATGAAAAACTGTTTTTT	CASSPRDSYNEKLFF
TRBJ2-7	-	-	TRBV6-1	TGTGCCAGCAGTGAAAGGGGTCTTCCCTACGAGCAGTACTTC	CASSERGLPYEQYF
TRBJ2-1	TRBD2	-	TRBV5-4	TGTGCCAGCAGCTCTACCCTAGCGGGGGACCACAATGAGCAGTTCTTC	CASSSTLAGDHNEQFF
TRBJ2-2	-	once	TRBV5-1	TGCGCCAGCAGCTTGGACAGGGTAACCGGGGAGCTGTTTTTT	CASSLDRVTGELFF
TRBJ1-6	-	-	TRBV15	TGTGCCACCAGCAGAGATGCGTTATGGGGACACGAAAATTCACCCCTCCACTTT	CATSRDALWGHENSPLHF
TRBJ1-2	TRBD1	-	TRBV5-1	TGCGCCAGCAGCTTGGACAGGGGGCGAATGGGCTACACCTTC	CASSLDRGRMGYTF
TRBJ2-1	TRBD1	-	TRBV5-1	TGCGCCAGCAGCTCACAGGGGGCAGATAATGAGCAGTTCTTC	CASSSQGADNEQFF
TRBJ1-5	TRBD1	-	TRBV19	TGTGCCAGTAGTTTGGGACAGGGGGCCAACCAGCCCCAGCATTTT	CASSLGQGANQPQHF
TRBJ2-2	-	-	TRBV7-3	TGTGCCAGCAGCCCACTCGGGAACACCGGGGAGCTGTTTTTT	CASSPLGNTGELFF
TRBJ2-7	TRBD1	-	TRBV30	TGTGCCCTACGAAGGGGGCGCGTCGAGCAGTACTTC	CALRRGRVEQYF
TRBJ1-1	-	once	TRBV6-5	TGTGCCAGCAGCCCCGGGTGGGCAGCGGTTGAAGCTTTCTTT	CASSPGWAAVEAFF
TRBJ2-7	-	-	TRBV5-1	TGCGCCAGCAGCTTGGTGGTGGGCACCTACGAGCAGTACTTC	CASSLVVGTYEQYF
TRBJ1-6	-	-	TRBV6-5	TGTGCCAGCAGTTACGGGCGGGGGGGTTCACCCCTCCACTTT	CASSYGRGGSPLHF
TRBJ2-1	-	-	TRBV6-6	TGTGCCAGCAGCCACAGCGGGACAGGTACCTACAATGAGCAGTTCTTC	CASSHSGTGTYNEQFF
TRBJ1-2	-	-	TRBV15	TGTGCCACCAGCAGCCCGGGAAGGAACTATGGCTACACCTTC	CATSSPGRNYGYTF
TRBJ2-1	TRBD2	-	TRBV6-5	TGTGCCAGCAGTTACGAGCGGGGGGGTTACAATGAGCAGTTCTTC	CASSYERGGYNEQFF
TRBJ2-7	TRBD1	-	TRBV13	TGTGCCAGCAGCTCCGGGACAGCATCCTACGAGCAGTACTTC	CASSSGTASYEQYF
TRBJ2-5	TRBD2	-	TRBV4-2	TGTGCCAGCAGCCCCACCGGGACTAGCGGGGGAGAGACCCAGTACTTC	CASSPTGTSGGETQYF